Included here is one T cell receptor (beta chain) sequence, with context. No antigen is known for it. The entry originates in a study of T-cell memory formation after mild COVID-19. General observations from the study: Pre-infection memory already had some responding clones, implying cross-reactive memory joined.

One entry per CDR3 protein results from TCRdb running MiXCR on the 5' RACE reads. The sample shows under 550,000 distinct CDR3 sequences, around a sixth of them seen only once. In germline, CDR1 is SGHVS, CDR2 FNYEAQ. The CDR3 extends over 15 amino acids. Trimming took 5 bases from V and 4 from J; bases not matched to a gene: 10. Source material: PBMCs or a T cell subset sorted from them (not recorded which). The J gene is TRBJ2-5, the V gene TRBV7-6; 7 bases are shared with TRBD2. The TCR sequence derives from an adult woman who had mild COVID-19 (a few samples of this study predate the infection). Cell type and time point are not known. CDR3 sequence (DNA): TGTGCCAGCAGCCCCGGGGGGACGGGGCCAGAGACCCAGTACTTC. Translated, it gives CASSPGGTGPETQYF. The entire variable domain, with the rest obtained from reference TRBV7-6 and TRBJ2-5, is as follows: GAGVSQSPRYKVTKRGQDVALRCDPISGHVSLYWYRQALGQGPEFLTYFNYEAQQDKSGLPNDRFSAERPEGSISTLTIQRTEQRDSAMYRCASSPGGTGPETQYFGPGTRLLVL.